This is a list of T cell receptor beta chains from one sample in a study of blood T cell repertoires in COVID-19. The data were produced by immunoSEQ multiplex PCR, yet TCRdb's version contains in-frame clones alone and is incomplete. The sample lists tens of thousands of clones, roughly nine tenths occurring once. Sequenced: peripheral blood. Receptors were obtained from a man aged 50-60 years with COVID-19, enrolled during active disease. The CDR3 runs from the conserved cysteine through the conserved F or W. D genes are given only for firm matches. Only part of the rows carry a size: once, few, many, or a class if the clone is expanded.

once . TRBJ2-7 TRBV24-1 CATNRELPREQYF TGTGCCACCAACAGGGAGCTACCTCGGGAGCAGTACTTC
. . TRBJ1-2 TRBV4-2 CASSQVNSNYGYTF TGTGCCAGCAGCCAAGTTAACAGTAACTATGGCTACACCTTC
. TRBD1 TRBJ2-5 TRBV9 CASSVGQTTGGAETQYF TGTGCCAGCAGCGTAGGTCAAACTACAGGGGGCGCGGAGACCCAGTACTTC
. . TRBJ1-5 TRBV24-1 CATSDFSDQPQHF TGTGCCACCAGTGATTTTAGCGATCAGCCCCAGCATTTT
. TRBD1 TRBJ2-1 TRBV5-4 CASSKGQTAMEQFF TGTGCCAGCAGCAAGGGACAGACGGCAATGGAACAGTTCTTC
. . TRBJ1-5 TRBV4-3 CASSQDQGGNQPQHF TGCGCCAGCAGCCAAGATCAGGGCGGCAATCAGCCCCAGCATTTT
. . TRBJ2-2 TRBV5-8 CASSLYRDTGELFF TGTGCCAGCAGCTTGTACAGGGACACCGGGGAGCTGTTTTTT
. TRBD1 TRBJ1-3 TRBV10-3 CATGGSGQGSGNTIYF TGTGCCACCGGAGGGTCTGGACAGGGTTCTGGAAACACCATATATTTT
. TRBD1 TRBJ2-7 TRBV28 CASTSGQGYEQYF TGTGCCAGCACCTCGGGACAGGGTTACGAGCAGTACTTC
. . TRBJ2-3 TRBV21-1 CASSPPRQGAPDTQYF TGTGCCAGCAGCCCACCCCGACAGGGGGCACCAGATACGCAGTATTTT
once . TRBJ1-2 TRBV5-4 CASSYGGQVDGYTF TGTGCCAGCAGCTACGGGGGGCAGGTTGATGGCTACACCTTC
. . TRBJ2-1 TRBV6-2/TRBV6-3 CASSYLDNNEQFF TGTGCCAGCAGTTACCTTGACAACAATGAGCAGTTCTTC
. . TRBJ1-1 TRBV29-1 CSAELQAQWNTEAFF TGCAGCGCCGAACTACAGGCTCAGTGGAACACTGAAGCTTTCTTT
. . TRBJ2-7 TRBV27 CASSYNKGEQYF TGTGCCAGCAGTTATAACAAGGGGGAGCAGTACTTC
. . TRBJ2-5 TRBV3-1/TRBV3-2 CASSPIDGRGLRETQYF TGTGCCAGCAGCCCGATAGATGGGCGGGGTCTTAGAGAGACCCAGTACTTC
once TRBD1 TRBJ1-2 TRBV28 CASSSDRVMDYGYTF TGTGCCAGCAGCTCGGACAGGGTGATGGACTATGGCTACACCTTC
. TRBD2 TRBJ2-1 TRBV27 CASSLRLAGALYNEQFF TGTGCCAGCAGTCTAAGACTAGCGGGGGCCCTATACAATGAGCAGTTCTTC
. TRBD2 TRBJ2-2 TRBV30 CAWSVGLVETGELFF TGTGCCTGGAGTGTAGGACTAGTCGAGACCGGGGAGCTGTTTTTT
. TRBD2 TRBJ2-1 TRBV7-2 CASSSLAGGSYNEQFF TGTGCCAGCAGCTCCCTAGCGGGGGGCTCCTACAATGAGCAGTTCTTC
. . TRBJ1-1 TRBV6-2/TRBV6-3 CASSYDSMNTEAFF TGTGCCAGCAGTTATGACAGCATGAACACTGAAGCTTTCTTT
once TRBD1 TRBJ2-3 TRBV6-1 CASSERGPTDTQYF TGTGCCAGCAGTGAGAGGGGGCCCACAGATACGCAGTATTTT
. . TRBJ1-2 TRBV20-1 CSASGGYGYTF TGCAGTGCCTCGGGGGGCTATGGCTACACCTTC
. . TRBJ1-1 TRBV5-1 CASSYDSLLTEAFF TGCGCCAGCAGCTACGACAGTCTCTTGACTGAAGCTTTCTTT
. . TRBJ2-3 TRBV6-5 CASSRTSKHTQYF TGTGCCAGCAGTAGAACTAGCAAACATACGCAGTATTTT
. . TRBJ1-2 TRBV5-4 CASSSGSVLPYGYTF TGTGCCAGCAGTTCCGGTAGTGTCTTACCCTATGGCTACACCTTC
. TRBD1 TRBJ2-7 TRBV2 CASSGQGSSYEQYF TGTGCCAGCAGTGGACAGGGTAGCTCCTACGAGCAGTACTTC
. TRBD1 TRBJ1-1 TRBV28 CASSSDRGPEAFF TGTGCCAGCAGCTCCGACAGGGGCCCTGAAGCTTTCTTT
. . TRBJ2-7 TRBV6-2/TRBV6-3 CASSYSETPHEQYF TGTGCCAGCAGTTACTCAGAGACTCCCCACGAGCAGTACTTC
. . TRBJ1-3 TRBV12-2 CASRLAKEWGRGVVTAGNTIYF TGTGCAAGTCGCTTAGCGAAAGAGTGGGGCAGGGGGGTCGTAACCGCTGGAAACACCATATATTTT
. . TRBJ1-3 TRBV11-2 CASRQGGTLTSGNTIYF TGTGCCAGCCGCCAAGGGGGAACCCTAACCTCTGGAAACACCATATATTTT
once . TRBJ1-2 TRBV5-4 CASSSGAGDNGYTF TGTGCCAGCAGCTCCGGCGCGGGGGACAATGGCTACACCTTC